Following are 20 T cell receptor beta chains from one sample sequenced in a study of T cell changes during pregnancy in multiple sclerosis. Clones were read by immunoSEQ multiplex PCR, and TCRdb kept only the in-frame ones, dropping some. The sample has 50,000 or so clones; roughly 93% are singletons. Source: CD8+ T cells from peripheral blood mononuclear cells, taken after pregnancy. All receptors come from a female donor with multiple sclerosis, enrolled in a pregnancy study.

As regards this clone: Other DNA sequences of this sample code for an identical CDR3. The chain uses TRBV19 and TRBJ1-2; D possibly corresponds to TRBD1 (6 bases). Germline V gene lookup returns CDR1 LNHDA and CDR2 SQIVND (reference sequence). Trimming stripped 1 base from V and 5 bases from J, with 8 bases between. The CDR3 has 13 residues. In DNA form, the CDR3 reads TGTGCCAGTAGTATAGGTACAGGGTATGGCTACACCTTC. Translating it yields CASSIGTGYGYTF.

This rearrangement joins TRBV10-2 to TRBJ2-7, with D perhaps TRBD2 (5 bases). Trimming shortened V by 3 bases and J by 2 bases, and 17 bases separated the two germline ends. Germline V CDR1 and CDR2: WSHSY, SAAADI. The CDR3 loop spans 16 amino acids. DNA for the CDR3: TGCGCCAGCAGTGATAATAAAGGAGCGGTCCCCTACGAGCAGTACTTC. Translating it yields CASSDNKGAVPYEQYF.

The CDR3 region is CASSEAGQVAYEQYF. The CDR3 nucleotides are TGTGCCAGCAGTGAAGCCGGACAGGTGGCCTACGAGCAGTACTTC. This rearrangement joins TRBV2 to TRBJ2-7, with 7 bases matching TRBD1. With V trimmed by 0 bases and J by 2 bases, 4 bases remained unmatched. The CDR3 extends over 15 amino acids. Germline assignment: CDR1 SNHLY and CDR2 FYNNEI.

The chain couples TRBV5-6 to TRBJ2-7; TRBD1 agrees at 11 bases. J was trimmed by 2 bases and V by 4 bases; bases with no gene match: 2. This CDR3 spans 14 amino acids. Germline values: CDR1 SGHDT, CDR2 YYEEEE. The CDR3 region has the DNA TGTGCCAGCAGCCCGGGACAGGGGGCCTACGAGCAGTACTTC. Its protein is CASSPGQGAYEQYF.

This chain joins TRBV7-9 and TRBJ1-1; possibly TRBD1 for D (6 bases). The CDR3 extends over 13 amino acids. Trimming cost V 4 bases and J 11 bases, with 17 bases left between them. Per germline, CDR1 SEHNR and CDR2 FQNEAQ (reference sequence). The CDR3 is CASSSDRLPWAFF. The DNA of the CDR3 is TGTGCCAGCAGCTCTGACAGGCTGCCTTGGGCTTTCTTT.

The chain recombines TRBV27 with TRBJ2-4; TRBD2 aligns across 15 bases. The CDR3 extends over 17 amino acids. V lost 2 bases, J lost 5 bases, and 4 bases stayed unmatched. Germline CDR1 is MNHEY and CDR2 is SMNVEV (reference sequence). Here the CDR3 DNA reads TGTGCCAGCAGTTTAGTTGGACTAGCGGGAGGGGAAAACATTCAGTACTTC. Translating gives CASSLVGLAGGENIQYF.

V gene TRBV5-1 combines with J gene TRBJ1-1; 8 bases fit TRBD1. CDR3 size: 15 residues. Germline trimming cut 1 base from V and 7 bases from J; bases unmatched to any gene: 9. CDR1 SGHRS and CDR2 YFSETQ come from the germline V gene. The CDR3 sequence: CASSLPDRGPDEAFF. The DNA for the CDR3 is TGCGCCAGCAGCTTGCCCGACAGGGGCCCCGATGAAGCTTTCTTT. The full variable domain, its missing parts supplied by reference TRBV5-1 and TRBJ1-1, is KAGVTQTPRYLIKTRGQQVTLSCSPISGHRSVSWYQQTPGQGLQFLFEYFSETQRNKGNFPGRFSGRQFSNSRSEMNVSTLELGDSALYLCASSLPDRGPDEAFFGQGTRLTVV.

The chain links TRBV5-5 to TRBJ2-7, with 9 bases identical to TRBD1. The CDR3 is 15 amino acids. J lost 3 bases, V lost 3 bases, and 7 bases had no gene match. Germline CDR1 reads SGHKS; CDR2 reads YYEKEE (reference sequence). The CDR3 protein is CASSSGTGPFYEQYF. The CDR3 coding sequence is TGTGCCAGCAGCTCCGGGACAGGGCCCTTCTACGAGCAGTACTTC.

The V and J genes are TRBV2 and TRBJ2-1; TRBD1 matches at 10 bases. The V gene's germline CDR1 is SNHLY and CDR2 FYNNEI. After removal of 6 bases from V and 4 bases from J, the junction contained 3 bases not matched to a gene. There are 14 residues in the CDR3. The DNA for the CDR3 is TGTGCCAGCAGCGAGGGACAGGGGTACAATGAGCAGTTCTTC. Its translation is CASSEGQGYNEQFF.

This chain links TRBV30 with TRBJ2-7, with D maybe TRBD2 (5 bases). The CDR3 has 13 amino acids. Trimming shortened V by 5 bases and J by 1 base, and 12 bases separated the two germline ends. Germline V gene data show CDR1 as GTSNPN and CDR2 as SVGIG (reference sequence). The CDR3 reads CAWGLYLSYEQYF. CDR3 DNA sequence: TGTGCCTGGGGACTGTATTTATCCTACGAGCAGTACTTC. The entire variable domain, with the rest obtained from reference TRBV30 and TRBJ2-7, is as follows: SQTIHQWPATLVQPVGSPLSLECTVEGTSNPNLYWYRQAAGRGLQLLFYSVGIGQISSEVPQNLSASRPQDRQFILSSKKLLLSDSGFYLCAWGLYLSYEQYFGPGTRLTVT.

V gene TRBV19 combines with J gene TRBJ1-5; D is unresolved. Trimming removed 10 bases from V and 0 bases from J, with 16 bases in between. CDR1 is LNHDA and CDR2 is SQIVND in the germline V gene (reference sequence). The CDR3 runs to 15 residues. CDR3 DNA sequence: TGTGCCACCTCAGTAGGAGCGTTTAGCAATCAGCCCCAGCATTTT. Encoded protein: CATSVGAFSNQPQHF.

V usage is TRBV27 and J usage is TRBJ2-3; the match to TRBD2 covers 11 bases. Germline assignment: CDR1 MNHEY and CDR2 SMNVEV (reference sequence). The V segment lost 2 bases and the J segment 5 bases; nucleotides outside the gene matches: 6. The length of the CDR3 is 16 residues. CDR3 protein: CASSLVAGGPIDTQYF. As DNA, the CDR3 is TGTGCCAGCAGTTTAGTAGCGGGAGGGCCAATAGATACGCAGTATTTT.

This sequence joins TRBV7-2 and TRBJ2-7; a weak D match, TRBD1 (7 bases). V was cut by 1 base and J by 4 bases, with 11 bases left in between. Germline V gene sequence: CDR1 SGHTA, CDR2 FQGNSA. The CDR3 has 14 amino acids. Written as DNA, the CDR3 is TGTGCCAGCAGCTTAGGGCCAGGGGGGTACGAGCAGTACTTC. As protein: CASSLGPGGYEQYF.

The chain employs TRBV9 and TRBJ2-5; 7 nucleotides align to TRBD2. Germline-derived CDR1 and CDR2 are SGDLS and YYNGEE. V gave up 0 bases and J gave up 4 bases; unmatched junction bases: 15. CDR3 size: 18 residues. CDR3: CASSVGVGGQSESETQYF. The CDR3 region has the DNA TGTGCCAGCAGCGTAGGGGTGGGAGGGCAGTCCGAATCAGAGACCCAGTACTTC.

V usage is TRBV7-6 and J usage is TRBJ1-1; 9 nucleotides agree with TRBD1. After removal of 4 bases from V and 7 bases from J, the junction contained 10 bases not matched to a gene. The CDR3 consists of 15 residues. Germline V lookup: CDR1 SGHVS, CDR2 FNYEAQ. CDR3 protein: CASSSDRDRVNEAFF. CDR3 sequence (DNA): TGTGCCAGCAGCTCGGACCGGGACAGGGTTAATGAAGCTTTCTTT.

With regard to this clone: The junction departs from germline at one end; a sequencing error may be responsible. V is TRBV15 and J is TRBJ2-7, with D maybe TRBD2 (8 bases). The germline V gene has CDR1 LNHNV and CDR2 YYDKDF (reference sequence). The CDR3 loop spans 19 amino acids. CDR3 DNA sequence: TGTGCCGCCAGCAGCCCAATGGGGGACAGCGGGAGCCCCCCCTACGAGCAGTACTTC. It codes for CAASSPMGDSGSPPYEQYF.

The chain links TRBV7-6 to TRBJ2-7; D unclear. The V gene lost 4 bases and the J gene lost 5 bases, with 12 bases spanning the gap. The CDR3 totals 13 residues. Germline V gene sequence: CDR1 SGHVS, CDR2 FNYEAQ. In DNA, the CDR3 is TGTGCCAGCAGCTCGGTGCCCTTTGACGAGCAGTACTTC. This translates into CASSSVPFDEQYF.

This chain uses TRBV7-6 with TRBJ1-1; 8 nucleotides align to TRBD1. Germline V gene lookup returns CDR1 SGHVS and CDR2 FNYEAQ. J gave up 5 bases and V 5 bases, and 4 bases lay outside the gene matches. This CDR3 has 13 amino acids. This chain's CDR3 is CASSPRQGTEAFF. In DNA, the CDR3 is TGTGCCAGCAGCCCAAGACAGGGGACTGAAGCTTTCTTT.

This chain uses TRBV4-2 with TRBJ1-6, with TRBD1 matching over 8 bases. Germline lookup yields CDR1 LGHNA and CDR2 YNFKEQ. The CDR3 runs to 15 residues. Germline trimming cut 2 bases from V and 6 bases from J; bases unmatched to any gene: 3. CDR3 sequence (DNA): TGTGCCAGCAGCCAAATGACAGGGGTTAATTCACCCCTCCACTTT. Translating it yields CASSQMTGVNSPLHF.

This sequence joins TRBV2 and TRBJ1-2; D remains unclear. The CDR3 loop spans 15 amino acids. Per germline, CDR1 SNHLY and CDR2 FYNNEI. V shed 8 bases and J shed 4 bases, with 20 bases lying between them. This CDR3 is CASRGLTGKVYGYTF. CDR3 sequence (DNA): TGTGCCAGCCGAGGGCTTACCGGGAAAGTCTATGGCTACACCTTC.